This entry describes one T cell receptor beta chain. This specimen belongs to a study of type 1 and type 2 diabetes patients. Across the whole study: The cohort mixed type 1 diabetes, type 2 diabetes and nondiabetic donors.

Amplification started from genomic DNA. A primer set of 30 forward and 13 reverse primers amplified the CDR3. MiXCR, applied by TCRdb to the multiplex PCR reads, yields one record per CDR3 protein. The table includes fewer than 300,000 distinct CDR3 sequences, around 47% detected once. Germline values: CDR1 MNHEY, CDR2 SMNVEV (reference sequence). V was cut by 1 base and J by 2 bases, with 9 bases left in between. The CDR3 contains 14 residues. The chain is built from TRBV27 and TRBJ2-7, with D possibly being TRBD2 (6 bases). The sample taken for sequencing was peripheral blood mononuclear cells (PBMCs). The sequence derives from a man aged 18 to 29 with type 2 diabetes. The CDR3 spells CASSLFGTPYEQYF. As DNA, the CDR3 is TGTGCCAGCAGTTTATTCGGGACTCCCTACGAGCAGTACTTC.